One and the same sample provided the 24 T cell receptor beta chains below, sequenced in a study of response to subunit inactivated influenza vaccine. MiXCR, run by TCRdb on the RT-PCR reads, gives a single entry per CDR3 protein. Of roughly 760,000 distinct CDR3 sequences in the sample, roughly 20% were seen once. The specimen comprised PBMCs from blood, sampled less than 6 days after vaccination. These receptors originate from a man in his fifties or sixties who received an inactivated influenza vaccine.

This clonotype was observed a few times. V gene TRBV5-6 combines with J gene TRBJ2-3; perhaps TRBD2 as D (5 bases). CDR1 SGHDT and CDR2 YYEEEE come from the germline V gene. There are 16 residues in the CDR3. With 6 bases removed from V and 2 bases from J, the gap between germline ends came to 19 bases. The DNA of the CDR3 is TGTGCCAGCACCCAAGAGTTGGCGGGTCCCACAGATACGCAGTATTTT. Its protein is CASTQELAGPTDTQYF. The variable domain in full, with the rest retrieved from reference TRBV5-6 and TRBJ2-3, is DAGVTQSPTHLIKTRGQQVTLRCSPKSGHDTVSWYQQALGQGPQFIFQYYEEEERQRGNFPDRFSGHQFPNYSSELNVNALLLGDSALYLCASTQELAGPTDTQYFGPGTRLTVL.

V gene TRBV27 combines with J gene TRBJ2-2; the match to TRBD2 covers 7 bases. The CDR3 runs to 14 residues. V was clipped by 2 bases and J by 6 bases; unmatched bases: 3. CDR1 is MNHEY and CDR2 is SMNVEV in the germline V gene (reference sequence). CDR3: CASSLLLAPGELFF. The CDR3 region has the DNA TGTGCCAGCAGTTTACTACTAGCGCCCGGGGAGCTGTTTTTT.

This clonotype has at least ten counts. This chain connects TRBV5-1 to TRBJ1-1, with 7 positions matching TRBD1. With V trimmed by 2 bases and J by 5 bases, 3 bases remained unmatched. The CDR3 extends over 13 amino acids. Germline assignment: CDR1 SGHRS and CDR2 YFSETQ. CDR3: CASSLATGTEAFF. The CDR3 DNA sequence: TGCGCCAGCAGCTTAGCGACAGGGACTGAAGCTTTCTTT.

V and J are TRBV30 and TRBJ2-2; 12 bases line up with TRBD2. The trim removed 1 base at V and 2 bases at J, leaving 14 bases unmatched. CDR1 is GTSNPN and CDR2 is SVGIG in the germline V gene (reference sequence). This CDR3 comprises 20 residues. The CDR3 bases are TGTGCCTGGAGTGCTCTAGCGGGAGGGCCATCAGGAAAAAACACCGGGGAGCTGTTTTTT. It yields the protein CAWSALAGGPSGKNTGELFF.

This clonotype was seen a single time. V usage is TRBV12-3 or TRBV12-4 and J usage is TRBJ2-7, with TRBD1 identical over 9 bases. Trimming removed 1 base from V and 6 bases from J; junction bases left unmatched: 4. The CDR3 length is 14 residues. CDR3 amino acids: CASSLGTGGAEQYF. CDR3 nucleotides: TGTGCCAGCAGTTTAGGAACAGGGGGCGCCGAGCAGTACTTC.

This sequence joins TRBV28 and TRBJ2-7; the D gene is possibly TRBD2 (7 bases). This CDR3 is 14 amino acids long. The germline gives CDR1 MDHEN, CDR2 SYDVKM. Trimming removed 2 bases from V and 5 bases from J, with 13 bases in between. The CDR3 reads CASSLGGAVNEQYF. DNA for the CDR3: TGTGCCAGCAGTTTAGGGGGGGCGGTCAACGAGCAGTACTTC.

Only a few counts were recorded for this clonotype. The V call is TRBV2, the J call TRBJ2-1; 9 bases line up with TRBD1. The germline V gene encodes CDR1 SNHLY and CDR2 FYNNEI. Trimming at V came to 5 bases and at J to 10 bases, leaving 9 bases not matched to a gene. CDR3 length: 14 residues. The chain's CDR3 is CASSWGQGFWEQFF. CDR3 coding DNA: TGTGCCAGCAGTTGGGGACAGGGATTTTGGGAGCAGTTCTTC.

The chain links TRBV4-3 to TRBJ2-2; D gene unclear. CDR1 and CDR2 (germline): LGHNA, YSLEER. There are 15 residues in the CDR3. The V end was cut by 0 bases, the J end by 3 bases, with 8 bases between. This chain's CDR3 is CASSQDGRDTGELFF. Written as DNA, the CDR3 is TGCGCCAGCAGCCAAGATGGTAGGGACACCGGGGAGCTGTTTTTT.

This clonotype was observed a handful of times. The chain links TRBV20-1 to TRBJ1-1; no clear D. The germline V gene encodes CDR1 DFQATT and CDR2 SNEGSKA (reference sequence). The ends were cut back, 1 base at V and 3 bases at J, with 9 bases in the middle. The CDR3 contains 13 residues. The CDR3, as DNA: TGCAGTGCTAGAGGGGGTCGGTACACTGAAGCTTTCTTT. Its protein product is CSARGGRYTEAFF.

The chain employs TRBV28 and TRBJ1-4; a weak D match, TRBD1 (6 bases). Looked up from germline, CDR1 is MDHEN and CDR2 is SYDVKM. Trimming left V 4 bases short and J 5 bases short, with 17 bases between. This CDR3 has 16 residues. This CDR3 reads CASSSYATGRNEKLFF. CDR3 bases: TGTGCCAGCAGTTCCTACGCGACAGGAAGGAATGAAAAACTGTTTTTT.

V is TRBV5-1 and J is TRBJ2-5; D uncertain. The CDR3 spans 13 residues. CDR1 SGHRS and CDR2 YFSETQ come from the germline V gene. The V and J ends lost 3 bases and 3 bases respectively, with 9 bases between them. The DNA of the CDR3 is TGCGCCAGCAGCTCCTCCTTGGAAGAGACCCAGTACTTC. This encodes CASSSSLEETQYF. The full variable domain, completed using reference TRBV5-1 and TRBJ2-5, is KAGVTQTPRYLIKTRGQQVTLSCSPISGHRSVSWYQQTPGQGLQFLFEYFSETQRNKGNFPGRFSGRQFSNSRSEMNVSTLELGDSALYLCASSSSLEETQYFGPGTRLLVL.

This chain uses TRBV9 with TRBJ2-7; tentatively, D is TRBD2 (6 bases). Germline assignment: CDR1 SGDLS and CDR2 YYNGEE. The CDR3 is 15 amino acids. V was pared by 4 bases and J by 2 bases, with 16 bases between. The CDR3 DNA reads TGTGCCAGCAGCCCCAGCGGAGGGGCCGCCTACGAGCAGTACTTC. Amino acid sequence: CASSPSGGAAYEQYF. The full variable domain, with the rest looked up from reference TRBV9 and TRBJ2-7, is DSGVTQTPKHLITATGQRVTLRCSPRSGDLSVYWYQQSLDQGLQFLIQYYNGEERAKGNILERFSAQQFPDLHSELNLSSLELGDSALYFCASSPSGGAAYEQYFGPGTRLTVT.

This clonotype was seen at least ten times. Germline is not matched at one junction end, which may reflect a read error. The CDR3 DNA reads as TGTGCCAGCAGTAAAGCGGGAGGGTTATCTAGCACAGATACGCAGTATTTT. Its translation: CASSKAGGLSSTDTQYF. V gene TRBV6-1 combines with J gene TRBJ2-3; 10 nucleotides agree with TRBD2. The length of the CDR3 is 17 residues. CDR1 and CDR2 from the germline V gene are MNHNS and SASEGT.

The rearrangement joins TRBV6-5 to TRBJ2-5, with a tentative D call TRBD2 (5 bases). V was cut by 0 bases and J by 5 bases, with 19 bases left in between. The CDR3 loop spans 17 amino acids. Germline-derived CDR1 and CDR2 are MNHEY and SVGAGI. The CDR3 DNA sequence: TGTGCCAGCAGTTACTCGAAGGTACAGCGGTTGTTGGAGACCCAGTACTTC. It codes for CASSYSKVQRLLETQYF.

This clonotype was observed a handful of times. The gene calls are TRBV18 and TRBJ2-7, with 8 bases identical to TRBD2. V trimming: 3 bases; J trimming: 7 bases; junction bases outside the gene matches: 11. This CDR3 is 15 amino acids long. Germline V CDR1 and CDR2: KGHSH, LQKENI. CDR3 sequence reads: CASSPMERELGEQYF. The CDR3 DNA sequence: TGTGCCAGCTCACCGATGGAGCGGGAGCTGGGTGAGCAGTACTTC.

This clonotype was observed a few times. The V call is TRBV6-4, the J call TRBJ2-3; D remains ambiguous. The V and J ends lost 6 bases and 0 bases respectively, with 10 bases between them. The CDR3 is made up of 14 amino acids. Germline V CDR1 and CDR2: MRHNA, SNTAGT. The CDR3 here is CASSQDWSTDTQYF. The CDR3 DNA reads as TGTGCCAGCAGCCAAGACTGGAGCACAGATACGCAGTATTTT.

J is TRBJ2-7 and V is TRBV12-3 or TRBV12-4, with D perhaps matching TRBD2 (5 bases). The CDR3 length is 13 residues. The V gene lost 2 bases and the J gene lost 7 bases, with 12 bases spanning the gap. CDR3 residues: CASSLRPRVEQYF. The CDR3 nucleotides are TGTGCCAGCAGTTTAAGGCCGAGGGTGGAGCAGTACTTC.

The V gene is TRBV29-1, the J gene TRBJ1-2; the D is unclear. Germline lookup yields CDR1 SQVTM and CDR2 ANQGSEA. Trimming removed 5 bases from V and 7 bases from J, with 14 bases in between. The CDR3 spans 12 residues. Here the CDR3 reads CSVRGYRVGYTF. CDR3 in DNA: TGCAGCGTTCGGGGATACCGGGTTGGCTACACCTTC.

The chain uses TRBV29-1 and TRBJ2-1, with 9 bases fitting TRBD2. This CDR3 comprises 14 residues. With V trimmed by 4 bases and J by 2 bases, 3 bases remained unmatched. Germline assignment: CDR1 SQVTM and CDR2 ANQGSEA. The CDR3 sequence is CSVGSGRTYNEQFF. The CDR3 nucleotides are TGCAGCGTTGGGAGCGGGAGGACCTACAATGAGCAGTTCTTC.

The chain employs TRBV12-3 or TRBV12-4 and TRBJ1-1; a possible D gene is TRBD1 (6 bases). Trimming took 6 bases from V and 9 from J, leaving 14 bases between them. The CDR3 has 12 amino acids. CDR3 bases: TGTGCCAGCAGCCATGGACAGATCCAAGCTTTCTTT. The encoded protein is CASSHGQIQAFF.

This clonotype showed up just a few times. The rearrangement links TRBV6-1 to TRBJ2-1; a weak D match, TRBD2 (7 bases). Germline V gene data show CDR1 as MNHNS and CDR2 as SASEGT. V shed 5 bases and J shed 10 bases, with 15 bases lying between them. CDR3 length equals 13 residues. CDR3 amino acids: CASSKGGHWEQFF. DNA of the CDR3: TGTGCCAGCAGTAAGGGGGGGCATTGGGAGCAGTTCTTC.

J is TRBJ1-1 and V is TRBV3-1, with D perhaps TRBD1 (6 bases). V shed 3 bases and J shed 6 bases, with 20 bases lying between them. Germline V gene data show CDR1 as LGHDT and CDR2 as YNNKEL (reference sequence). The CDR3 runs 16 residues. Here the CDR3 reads CASSQHGGRGGSEAFF. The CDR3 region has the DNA TGTGCCAGCAGCCAGCACGGGGGCAGGGGAGGGTCTGAAGCTTTCTTT.

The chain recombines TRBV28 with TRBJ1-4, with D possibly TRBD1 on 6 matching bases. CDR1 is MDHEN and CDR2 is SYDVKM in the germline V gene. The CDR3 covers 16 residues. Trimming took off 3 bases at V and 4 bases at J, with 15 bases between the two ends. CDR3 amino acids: CASSFRGSSLNEKLFF. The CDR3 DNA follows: TGTGCCAGCAGTTTCAGGGGTTCTTCCCTTAATGAAAAACTGTTTTTT.

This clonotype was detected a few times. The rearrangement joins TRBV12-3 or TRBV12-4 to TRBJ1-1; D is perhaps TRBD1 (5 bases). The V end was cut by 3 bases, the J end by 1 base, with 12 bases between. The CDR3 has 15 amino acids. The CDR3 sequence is CASSLGGTWNTEAFF. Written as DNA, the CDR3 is TGTGCCAGCAGTTTGGGCGGGACCTGGAACACTGAAGCTTTCTTT.